This T cell receptor beta chain was documented in a study of shared clonotypes between healthy human individuals. Comments on this clone: Its target is unknown.

The germline V gene encodes CDR1 LNHNV and CDR2 YYDKDF (reference sequence). The CDR3 contains 15 residues. The V gene lost 0 bases and the J gene lost 7 bases, with 13 bases spanning the gap. Overall study findings and caveats: With few donors, the genetic and exposure-history diversity represented was limited.

Splitting of each subset's genomic DNA was done evenly across several immunoSEQ plates. Assay used: immunoSEQ multiplex PCR; TCRdb lists only in-frame clones, some missing. The sample contains approximately 2.5 million clones, over 85% of which appear only once. The receptor was derived from a man younger than 35 in good health. Some clones in this sample may be carry-over from other donors' samples. The chain carries TRBV15 and TRBJ2-1; D perhaps matches TRBD1 (6 bases). The sample taken for sequencing was naive CD4+ T cells from PBMCs. The subset: CD45RA+ positively selected. Here the CDR3 reads CATSRDPQGRNEQFF. The CDR3 nucleotides are TGTGCCACCAGCAGAGATCCGCAGGGGAGAAATGAGCAGTTCTTC.